This T cell receptor beta chain derives from a study of shared clonotypes between healthy human individuals. Study at large: Donors, aged 18 to 49, were a couple of women and three men.

Every subset's genomic DNA went evenly onto several immunoSEQ plates. The assay was immunoSEQ multiplex PCR, and TCRdb's table has in-frame clones only and misses some. Of about 980,000 clones detected, 76% appear once; the ten largest clones hold about 1.5%. V gave up 4 bases and J gave up 0 bases; unmatched junction bases: 9. The germline V gene encodes CDR1 KGHSH and CDR2 LQKENI. This CDR3 spans 17 amino acids. This clone was counted a single time. The sequence was obtained from a man between 18 and 35 years old in good health. The chain combines TRBV18 with TRBJ2-1; 7 nucleotides align to TRBD2. The material sequenced was memory CD4+ T cells sorted from blood. The subset was: CD45RA-negative fraction. The CDR3 nucleotides are TGTGCCAGCTCACGCCAAGGGCGGGGGAGCTCCTACAATGAGCAGTTCTTC. This codes for CASSRQGRGSSYNEQFF.